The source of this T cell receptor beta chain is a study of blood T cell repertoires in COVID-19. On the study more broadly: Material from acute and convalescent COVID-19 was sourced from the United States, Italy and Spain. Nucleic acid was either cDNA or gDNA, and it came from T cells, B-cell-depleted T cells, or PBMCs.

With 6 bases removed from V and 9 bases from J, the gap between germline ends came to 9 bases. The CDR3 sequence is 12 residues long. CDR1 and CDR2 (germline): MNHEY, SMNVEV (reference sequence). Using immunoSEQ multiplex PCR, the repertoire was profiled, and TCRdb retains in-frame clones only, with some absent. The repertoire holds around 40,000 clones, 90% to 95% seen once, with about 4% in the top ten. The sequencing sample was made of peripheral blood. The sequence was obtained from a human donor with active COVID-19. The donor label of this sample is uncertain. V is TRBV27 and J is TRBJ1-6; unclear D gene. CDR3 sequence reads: CASSLLSSPLHF. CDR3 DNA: TGTGCCAGCAGCCTACTAAGTTCACCCCTCCACTTT.